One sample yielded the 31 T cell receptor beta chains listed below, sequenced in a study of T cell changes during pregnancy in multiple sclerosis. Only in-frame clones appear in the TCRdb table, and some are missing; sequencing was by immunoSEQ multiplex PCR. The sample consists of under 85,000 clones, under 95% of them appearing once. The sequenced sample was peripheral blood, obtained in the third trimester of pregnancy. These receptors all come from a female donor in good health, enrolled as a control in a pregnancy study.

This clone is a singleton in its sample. DNA of the CDR3: TGTGCCAGCAGTGCCCAGGGGCGTAACTATGGCTACACCTTC. This gives the protein CASSAQGRNYGYTF. The chain combines TRBV2 with TRBJ1-2, with D maybe TRBD1 (6 bases). Germline V gene lookup returns CDR1 SNHLY and CDR2 FYNNEI. The CDR3 consists of 14 residues. Trimming left V 4 bases short and J 1 base short, with 10 bases between.

This chain's CDR3 is CASSPPGHGNSPLHF. CDR3 coding DNA: TGTGCCAGCTCACCCCCGGGACACGGCAATTCACCCCTCCACTTT. The chain carries TRBV18 and TRBJ1-6; D is possibly TRBD1 (6 bases). The V gene lost 3 bases and the J gene lost 7 bases, with 13 bases spanning the gap. The CDR3 contains 15 residues. Germline values: CDR1 KGHSH, CDR2 LQKENI.

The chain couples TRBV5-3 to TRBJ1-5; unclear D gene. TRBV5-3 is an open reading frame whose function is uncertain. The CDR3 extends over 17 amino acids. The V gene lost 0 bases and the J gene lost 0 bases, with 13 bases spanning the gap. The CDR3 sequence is CARSLGSRRHSNQPQHF. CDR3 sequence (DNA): TGTGCCAGAAGCTTGGGTTCGCGGAGGCATAGCAATCAGCCCCAGCATTTT.

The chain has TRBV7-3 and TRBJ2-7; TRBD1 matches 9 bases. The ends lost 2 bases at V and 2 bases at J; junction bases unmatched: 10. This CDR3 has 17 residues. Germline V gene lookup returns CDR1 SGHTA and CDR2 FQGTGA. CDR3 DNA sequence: TGTGCCAGCAGCTTAGGGAACCCCGGGACAGGGACCTACGAGCAGTACTTC. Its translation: CASSLGNPGTGTYEQYF.

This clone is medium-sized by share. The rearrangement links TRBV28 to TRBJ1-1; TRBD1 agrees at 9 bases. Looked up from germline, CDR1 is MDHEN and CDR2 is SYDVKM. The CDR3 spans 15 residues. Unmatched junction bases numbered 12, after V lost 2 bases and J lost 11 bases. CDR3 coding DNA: TGTGCCAGCAGTTTAGGGAACAGGGGGCAAGGGGGGGCTTTCTTT. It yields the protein CASSLGNRGQGGAFF.

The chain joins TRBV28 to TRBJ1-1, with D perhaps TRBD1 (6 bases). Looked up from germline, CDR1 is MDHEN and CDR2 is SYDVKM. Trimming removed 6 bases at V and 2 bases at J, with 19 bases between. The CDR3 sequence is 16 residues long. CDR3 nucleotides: TGTGCCAGCAGAAACTACAGGGTCCCGGAAAACACTGAAGCTTTCTTT. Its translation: CASRNYRVPENTEAFF.

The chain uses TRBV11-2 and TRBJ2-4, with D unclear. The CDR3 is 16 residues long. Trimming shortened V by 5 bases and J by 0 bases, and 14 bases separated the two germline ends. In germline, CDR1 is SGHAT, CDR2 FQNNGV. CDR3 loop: CASSTREVLAKNIQYF. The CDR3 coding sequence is TGTGCCAGCAGCACCCGTGAGGTACTAGCCAAAAACATTCAGTACTTC. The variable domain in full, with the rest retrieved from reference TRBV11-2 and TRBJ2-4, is EAGVAQSPRYKIIEKRQSVAFWCNPISGHATLYWYQQILGQGPKLLIQFQNNGVVDDSQLPKDRFSAERLKGVDSTLKIQPAKLEDSAVYLCASSTREVLAKNIQYFGAGTRLSVL.

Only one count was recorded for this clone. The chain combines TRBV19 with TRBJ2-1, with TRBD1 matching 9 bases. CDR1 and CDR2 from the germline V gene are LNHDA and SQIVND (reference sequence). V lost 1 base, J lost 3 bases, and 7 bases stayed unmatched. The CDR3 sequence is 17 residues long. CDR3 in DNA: TGTGCCAGTAGTATAGCCCTGGGACAGGGACTCTACAATGAGCAGTTCTTC. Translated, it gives CASSIALGQGLYNEQFF.

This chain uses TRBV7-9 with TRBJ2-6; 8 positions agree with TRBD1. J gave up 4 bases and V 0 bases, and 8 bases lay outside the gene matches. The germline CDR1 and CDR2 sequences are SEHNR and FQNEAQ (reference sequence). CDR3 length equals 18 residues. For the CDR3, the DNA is TGTGCCAGCAGCTTAGCCCGGACAGGGTCGGGAGGGGCCAACGTCCTGACTTTC. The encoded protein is CASSLARTGSGGANVLTF.

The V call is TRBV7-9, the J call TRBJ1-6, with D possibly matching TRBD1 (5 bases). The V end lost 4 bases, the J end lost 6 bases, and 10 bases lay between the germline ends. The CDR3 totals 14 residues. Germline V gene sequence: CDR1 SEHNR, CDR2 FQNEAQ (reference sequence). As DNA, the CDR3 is TGTGCCAGCAGCTCTCGGGACTTTAATTCACCCCTCCACTTT. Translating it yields CASSSRDFNSPLHF.

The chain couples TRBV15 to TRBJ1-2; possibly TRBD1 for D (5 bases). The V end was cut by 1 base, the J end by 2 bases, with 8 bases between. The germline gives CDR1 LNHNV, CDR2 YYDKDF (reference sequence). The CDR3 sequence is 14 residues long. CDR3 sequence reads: CATSRAEGNYGYTF. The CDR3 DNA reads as TGTGCCACCAGCAGAGCGGAGGGGAACTATGGCTACACCTTC.

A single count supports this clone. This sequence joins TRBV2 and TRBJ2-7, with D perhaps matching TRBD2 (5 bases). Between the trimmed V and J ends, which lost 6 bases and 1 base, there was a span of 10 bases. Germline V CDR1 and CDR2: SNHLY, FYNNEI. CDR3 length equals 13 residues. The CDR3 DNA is TGTGCCAGCAGGGAGAGGGAATCCTACGAGCAGTACTTC. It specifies CASRERESYEQYF.

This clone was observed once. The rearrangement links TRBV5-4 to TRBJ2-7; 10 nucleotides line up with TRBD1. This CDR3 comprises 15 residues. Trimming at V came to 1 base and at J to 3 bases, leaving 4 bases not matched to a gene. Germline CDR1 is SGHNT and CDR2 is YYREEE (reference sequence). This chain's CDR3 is CASSLRQGAFYEQYF. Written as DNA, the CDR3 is TGTGCCAGCAGCTTGCGACAGGGGGCTTTCTACGAGCAGTACTTC. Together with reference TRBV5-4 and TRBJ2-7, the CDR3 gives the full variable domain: ETGVTQSPTHLIKTRGQQVTLRCSSQSGHNTVSWYQQALGQGPQFIFQYYREEENGRGNFPPRFSGLQFPNYSSELNVNALELDDSALYLCASSLRQGAFYEQYFGPGTRLTVT.

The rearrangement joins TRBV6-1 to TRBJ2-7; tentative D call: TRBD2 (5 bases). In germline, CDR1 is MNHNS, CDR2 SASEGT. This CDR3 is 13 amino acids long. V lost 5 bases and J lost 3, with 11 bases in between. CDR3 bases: TGTGCCAGCAGTTATACTGGGAGCTACGAGCAGTACTTC. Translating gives CASSYTGSYEQYF.

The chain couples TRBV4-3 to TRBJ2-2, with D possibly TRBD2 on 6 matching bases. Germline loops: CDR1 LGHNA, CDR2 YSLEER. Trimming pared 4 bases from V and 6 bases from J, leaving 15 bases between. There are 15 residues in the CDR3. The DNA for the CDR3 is TGCGCCAGCAGCCTGAGGAGGGTAACCGCCGGGGAGCTGTTTTTT. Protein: CASSLRRVTAGELFF.

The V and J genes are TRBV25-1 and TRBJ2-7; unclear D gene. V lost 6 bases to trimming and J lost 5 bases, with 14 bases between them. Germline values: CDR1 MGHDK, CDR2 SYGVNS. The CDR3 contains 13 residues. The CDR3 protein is CASSPPIGHEQYF. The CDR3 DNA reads TGTGCCAGCAGCCCTCCGATTGGGCACGAGCAGTACTTC.

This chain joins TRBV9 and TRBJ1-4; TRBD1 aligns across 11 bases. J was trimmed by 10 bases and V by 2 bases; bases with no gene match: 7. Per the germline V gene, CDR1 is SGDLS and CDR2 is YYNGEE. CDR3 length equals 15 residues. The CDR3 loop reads CASSVGTGGIGKLFF. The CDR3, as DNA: TGTGCCAGCAGCGTGGGGACAGGGGGTATTGGAAAACTGTTTTTT.

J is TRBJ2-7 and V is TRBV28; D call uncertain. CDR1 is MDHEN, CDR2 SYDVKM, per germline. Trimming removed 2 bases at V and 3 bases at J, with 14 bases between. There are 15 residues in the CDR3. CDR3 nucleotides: TGTGCCAGCAGTTTAGGTGATATCCCGGGCTACGAGCAGTACTTC. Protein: CASSLGDIPGYEQYF.

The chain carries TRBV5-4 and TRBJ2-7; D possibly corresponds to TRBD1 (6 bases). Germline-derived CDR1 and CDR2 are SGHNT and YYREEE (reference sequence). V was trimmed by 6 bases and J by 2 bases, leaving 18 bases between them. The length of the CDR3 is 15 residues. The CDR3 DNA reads TGTGCCAGCAATCCCGGCACGACAGGTCCCTACGAGCAGTACTTC. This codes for CASNPGTTGPYEQYF.

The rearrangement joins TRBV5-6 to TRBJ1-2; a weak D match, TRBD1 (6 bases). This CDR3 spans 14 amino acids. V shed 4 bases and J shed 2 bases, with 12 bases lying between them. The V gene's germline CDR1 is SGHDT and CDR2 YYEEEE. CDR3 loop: CASSLRTANYGYTF. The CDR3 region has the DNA TGTGCCAGCAGCCTGAGGACAGCCAACTATGGCTACACCTTC.

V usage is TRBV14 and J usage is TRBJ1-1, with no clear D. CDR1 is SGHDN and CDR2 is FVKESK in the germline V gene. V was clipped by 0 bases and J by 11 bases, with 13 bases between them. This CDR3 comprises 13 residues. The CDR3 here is CASSQDRLGNAFF. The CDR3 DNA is TGTGCCAGCAGCCAAGACCGGTTGGGCAATGCTTTCTTT.

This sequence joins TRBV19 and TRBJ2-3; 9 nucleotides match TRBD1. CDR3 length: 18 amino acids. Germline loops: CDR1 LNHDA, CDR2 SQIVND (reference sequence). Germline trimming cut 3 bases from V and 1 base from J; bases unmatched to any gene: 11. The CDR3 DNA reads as TGTGCCAGTAGTATCAGCGGACAGGGGATAGGCCGCACAGATACGCAGTATTTT. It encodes CASSISGQGIGRTDTQYF.

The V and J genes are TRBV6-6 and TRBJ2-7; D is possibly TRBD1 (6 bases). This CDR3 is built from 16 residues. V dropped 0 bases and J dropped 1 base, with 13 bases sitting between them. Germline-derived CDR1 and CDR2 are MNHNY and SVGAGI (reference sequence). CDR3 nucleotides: TGTGCCAGCAGTTACTCGGATCGGGACATGTCCTACGAGCAGTACTTC. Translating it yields CASSYSDRDMSYEQYF.

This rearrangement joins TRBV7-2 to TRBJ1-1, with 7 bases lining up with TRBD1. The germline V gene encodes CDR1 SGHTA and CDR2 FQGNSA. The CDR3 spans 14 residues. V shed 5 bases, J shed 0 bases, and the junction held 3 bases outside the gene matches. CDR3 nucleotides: TGTGCCAGCAGCGGGGGACAGATGAACACTGAAGCTTTCTTT. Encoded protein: CASSGGQMNTEAFF. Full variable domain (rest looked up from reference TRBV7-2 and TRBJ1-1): GAGVSQSPSNKVTEKGKDVELRCDPISGHTALYWYRQSLGQGLEFLIYFQGNSAPDKSGLPSDRFSAERTGGSVSTLTIQRTQQEDSAVYLCASSGGQMNTEAFFGQGTRLTVV.

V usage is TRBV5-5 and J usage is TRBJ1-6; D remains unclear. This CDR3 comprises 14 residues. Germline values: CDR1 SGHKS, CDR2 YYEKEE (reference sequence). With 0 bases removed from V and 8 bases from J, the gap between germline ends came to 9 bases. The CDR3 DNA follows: TGTGCCAGCAGCTTGGGGGCACCTCATTCACCCCTCCACTTT. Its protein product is CASSLGAPHSPLHF.

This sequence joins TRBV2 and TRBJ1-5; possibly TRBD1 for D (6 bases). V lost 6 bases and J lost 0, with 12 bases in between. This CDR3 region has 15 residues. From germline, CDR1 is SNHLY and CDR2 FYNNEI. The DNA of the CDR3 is TGTGCCAGCAGCGCTGGACAGTTTAGCAATCAGCCCCAGCATTTT. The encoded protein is CASSAGQFSNQPQHF.

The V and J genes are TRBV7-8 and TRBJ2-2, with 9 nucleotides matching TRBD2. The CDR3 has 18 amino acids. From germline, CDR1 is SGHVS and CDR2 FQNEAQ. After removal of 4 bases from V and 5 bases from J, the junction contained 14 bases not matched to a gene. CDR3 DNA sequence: TGTGCCAGCAGCTACCCCGGTCGAGCGGGGGGCGGGACCGGGGAGCTGTTTTTT. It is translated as CASSYPGRAGGGTGELFF.

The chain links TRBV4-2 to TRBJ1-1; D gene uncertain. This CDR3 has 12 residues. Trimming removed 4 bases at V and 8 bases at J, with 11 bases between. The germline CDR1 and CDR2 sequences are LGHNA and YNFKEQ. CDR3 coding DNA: TGTGCCAGCAGCCCTGGGCCCTCGGAAGCTTTCTTT. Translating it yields CASSPGPSEAFF.

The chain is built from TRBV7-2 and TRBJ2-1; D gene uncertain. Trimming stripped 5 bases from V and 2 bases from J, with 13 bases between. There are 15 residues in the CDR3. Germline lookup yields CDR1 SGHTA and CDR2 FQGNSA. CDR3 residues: CASSRPLPAYNEQFF. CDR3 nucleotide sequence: TGTGCCAGCAGCCGCCCCCTCCCGGCCTACAATGAGCAGTTCTTC.

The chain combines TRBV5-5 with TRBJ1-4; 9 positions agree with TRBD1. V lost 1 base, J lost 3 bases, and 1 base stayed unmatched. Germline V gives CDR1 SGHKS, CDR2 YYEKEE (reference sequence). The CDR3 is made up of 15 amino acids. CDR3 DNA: TGTGCCAGCAGCTTGAGGGACAGGGCTAATGAAAAACTGTTTTTT. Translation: CASSLRDRANEKLFF. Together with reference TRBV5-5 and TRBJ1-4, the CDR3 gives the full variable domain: DAGVTQSPTHLIKTRGQQVTLRCSPISGHKSVSWYQQVLGQGPQFIFQYYEKEERGRGNFPDRFSARQFPNYSSELNVNALLLGDSALYLCASSLRDRANEKLFFGSGTQLSVL.

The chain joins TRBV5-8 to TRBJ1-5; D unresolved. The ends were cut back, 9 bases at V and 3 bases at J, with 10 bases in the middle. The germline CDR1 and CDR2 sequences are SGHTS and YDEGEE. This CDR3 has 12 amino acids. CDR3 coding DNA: TGTGCCACCTCGATCTACAATCAGCCCCAGCATTTT. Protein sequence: CATSIYNQPQHF.